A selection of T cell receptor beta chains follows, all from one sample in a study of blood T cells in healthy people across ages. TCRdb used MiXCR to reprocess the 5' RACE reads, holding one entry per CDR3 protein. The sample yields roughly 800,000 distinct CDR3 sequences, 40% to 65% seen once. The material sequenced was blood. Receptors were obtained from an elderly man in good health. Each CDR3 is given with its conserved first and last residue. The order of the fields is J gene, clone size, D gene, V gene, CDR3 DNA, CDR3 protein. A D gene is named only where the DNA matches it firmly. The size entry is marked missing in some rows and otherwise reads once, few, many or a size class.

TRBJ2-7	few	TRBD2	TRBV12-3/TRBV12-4	TGTGCCAGCACCCTAGCGGGGGCTTACAATGAGCAGTACTTC	CASTLAGAYNEQYF
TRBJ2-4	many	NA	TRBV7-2	TGTGCCAGCAGCCTACAGTTCTTGGGGGCCAAAAACATTCAGTACTTC	CASSLQFLGAKNIQYF
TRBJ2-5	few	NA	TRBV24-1	TGTGCCACCAGCGGCCCCATAGGGGAGACCCAGTACTTC	CATSGPIGETQYF
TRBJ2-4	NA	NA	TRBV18	TGTGCCAGCTCACCCGGGCCAGTCAAGCTAGCCAAAAACATTCAGTACTTC	CASSPGPVKLAKNIQYF
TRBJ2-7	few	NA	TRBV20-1	TGCAGTGCTAGTCTGGTGGGGGAGCAGTACTTC	CSASLVGEQYF
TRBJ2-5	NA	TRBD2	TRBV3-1	TGTGCCAGCAGCCAAGATCTGGCGGGAGGGCCTTTTTCCTACGAGAAGTACTTC	CASSQDLAGGPFSYEKYF
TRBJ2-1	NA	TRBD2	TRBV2	TGTGCCAGCAGTGATCTAGCGGAGCGCTACAATGAGCAGTTCTTC	CASSDLAERYNEQFF
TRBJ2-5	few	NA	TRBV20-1	TGCAGTGCTGTAGCTGGGGAGAGGGGCCCTCAAGAGACCCAGTACTTC	CSAVAGERGPQETQYF
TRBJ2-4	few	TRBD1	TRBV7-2	TGTGCCAGCAGCCCCCGGACAGGTCCTGACATTCAGTACTTC	CASSPRTGPDIQYF
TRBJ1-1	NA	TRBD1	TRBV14	TGTGCCAGCAGCCCGATGGCGGGACAGGGGGCTTTCTTT	CASSPMAGQGAFF
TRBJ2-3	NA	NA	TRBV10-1	TGCGCCAGCAGTGAGTGGAAAAAGTCGGACAGATACGCGTATTTT	CASSEWKKSDRYAYF
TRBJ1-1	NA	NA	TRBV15	TGTGCCACCAGCACCCGGGGGGGCCTCTTCACTGAAGCTTTCTTT	CATSTRGGLFTEAFF
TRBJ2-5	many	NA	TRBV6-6	TGTGCCAGCTACCACCAAGAGACCCAGTACTTC	CASYHQETQYF
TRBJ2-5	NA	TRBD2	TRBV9	TGTGCCAGCAGCCAAAGGAGTAGCGGGAGATACAATGAGCAGTACTTC	CASSQRSSGRYNEQYF
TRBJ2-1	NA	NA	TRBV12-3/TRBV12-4	TGTGCCAGCAGCCTGAGGCTCTCCTCTAGGACTGAGCAGTTCTTC	CASSLRLSSRTEQFF
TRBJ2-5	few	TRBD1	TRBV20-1	TGCAGTGCCCCCCGGACCAGGGGGCGCTTCGAGACCCAGTACTTC	CSAPRTRGRFETQYF
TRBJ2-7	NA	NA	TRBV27	TGTGCCAGCAGTCTCACCCCGGGACATGCCCCCTACGAGCAGTACTTC	CASSLTPGHAPYEQYF
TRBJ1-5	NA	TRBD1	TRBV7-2	TGTGCCAGCAGCCTTGGCGGCAGGGGGCCCCTAGGTGGCAATCAGCCCCAGCATTTT	CASSLGGRGPLGGNQPQHF
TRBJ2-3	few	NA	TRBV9	TGTGCCAGCAGCGTAGGCAATGGGGACGGGCGGCTAGACACAGATACGCAGTATTTT	CASSVGNGDGRLDTDTQYF
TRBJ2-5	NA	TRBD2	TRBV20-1	TGCAGTGCTAGAAGCCCCGGGACTAGCGGACCAAAAGAGACCCAGTACTTC	CSARSPGTSGPKETQYF
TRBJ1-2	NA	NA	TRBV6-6	TGTGCCAGCAGACCGGGCGGGCAATTCTATGGCTACACCTTC	CASRPGGQFYGYTF
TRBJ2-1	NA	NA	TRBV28	TGTGCCAGCAGCTCCCAACTAGTGGGAGCGGTTGAGCAGTTCTTC	CASSSQLVGAVEQFF
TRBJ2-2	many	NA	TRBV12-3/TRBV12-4	TGTGCCAGCAGTTTAAGGCAAGCGAACACCGGGGAGCTGTTTTTT	CASSLRQANTGELFF
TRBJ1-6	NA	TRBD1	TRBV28	TGTGCCACCCAGGCCGGGACAGGGTATAATTCACCCCTCCACTTT	CATQAGTGYNSPLHF
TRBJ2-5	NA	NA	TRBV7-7	TGTGCTAGCAGCTTCCAGGTCTCCGGGGAGACCCAGTACTTC	CASSFQVSGETQYF